These T cell receptor beta chains were read from a single sample in a study of blood T cells in healthy people across ages. MiXCR, run by TCRdb on the 5' RACE reads, gives a single entry per CDR3 protein. The data hold about 1,500,000 distinct CDR3 sequences, with roughly 45% observed a single time. The sequenced material came from blood. The receptors stem from a woman younger than 35 in good health. Both conserved end residues are trimmed from each CDR3. A D gene is named only where the DNA matches it firmly.

14,TRBJ2-3,TRBD1,TRBV2,ASSLETGQVTDTQY
9,TRBJ2-1,-,TRBV12-3/TRBV12-4,ASSYAYEQF
11,TRBJ1-2,-,TRBV7-2,ARIRATGWGYT
11,TRBJ2-7,-,TRBV6-5,ASRGDPPYEQY
10,TRBJ2-1,-,TRBV28,ASGLQYNEQF
11,-,-,TRBV18,ASSQTASHEQY
13,TRBJ2-7,-,TRBV12-3/TRBV12-4,ASSPRGFSQTEQY
14,TRBJ2-5,TRBD2,TRBV6-5,ASSKGTSGRPETQY
15,TRBJ1-6,-,TRBV20-1,SARRDQGVPGNSPPH
13,TRBJ1-6,-,TRBV14,ASSQGSGGHSPLH